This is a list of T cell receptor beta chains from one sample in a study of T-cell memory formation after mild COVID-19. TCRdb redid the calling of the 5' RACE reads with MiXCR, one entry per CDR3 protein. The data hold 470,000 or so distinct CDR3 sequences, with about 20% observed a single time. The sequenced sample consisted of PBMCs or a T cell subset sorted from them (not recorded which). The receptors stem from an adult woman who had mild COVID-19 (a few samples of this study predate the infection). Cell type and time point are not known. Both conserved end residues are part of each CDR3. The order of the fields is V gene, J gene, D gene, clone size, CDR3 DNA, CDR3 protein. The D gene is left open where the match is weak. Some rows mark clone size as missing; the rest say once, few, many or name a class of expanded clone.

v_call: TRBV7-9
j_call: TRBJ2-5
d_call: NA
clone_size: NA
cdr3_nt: TGTGCCAGCAGCTTAGTTCGTCAGGCCCAAGAGACCCAGTACTTC
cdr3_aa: CASSLVRQAQETQYF

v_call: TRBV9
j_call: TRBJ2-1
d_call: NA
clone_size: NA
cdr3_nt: TGCCAAGGGGGGCCCCCAAATGAGCAGTTCTTC
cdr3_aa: CQGGPPNEQFF

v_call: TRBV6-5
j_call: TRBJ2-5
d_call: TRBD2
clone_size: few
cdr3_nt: TGTGCCACCGGGACTAGCGGGGGTCAAAAGACCCAGTACTTC
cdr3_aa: CATGTSGGQKTQYF

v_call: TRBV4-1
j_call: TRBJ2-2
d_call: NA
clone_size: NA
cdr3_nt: TGCGCCAGCAGCCGCCCCGGGGGGCCCGGGGAGCTGTTTTTT
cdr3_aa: CASSRPGGPGELFF

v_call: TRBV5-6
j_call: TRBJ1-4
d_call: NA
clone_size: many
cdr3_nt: TGTGCCAGCAGCTTGGCCGGCAGGGCGGATGAAAAACTGTTTTTT
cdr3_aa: CASSLAGRADEKLFF

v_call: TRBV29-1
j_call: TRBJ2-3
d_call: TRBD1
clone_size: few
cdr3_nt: TGCAGCGCTACAGGGGCTAGCACAGATACGCAGTATTTT
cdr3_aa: CSATGASTDTQYF

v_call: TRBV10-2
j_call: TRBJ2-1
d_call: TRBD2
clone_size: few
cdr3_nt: TGCGCCAGCAGGGCGGGGGGGACAAGCTCCTACAATGAGCAGTTCTTC
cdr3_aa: CASRAGGTSSYNEQFF

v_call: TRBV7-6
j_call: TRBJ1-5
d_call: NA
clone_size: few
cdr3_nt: TGTGCCAGCAGCTTAGGGCCGACAGGCAATCAGCCCCAGCATTTT
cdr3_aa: CASSLGPTGNQPQHF

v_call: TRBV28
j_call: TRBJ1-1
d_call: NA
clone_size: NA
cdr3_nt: TGTGCCAGCAGTTTATCCGGCCAGGGCACTGAAGCTTTCTTT
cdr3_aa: CASSLSGQGTEAFF

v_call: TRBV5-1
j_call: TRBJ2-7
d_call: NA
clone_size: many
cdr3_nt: TGCGCCAGCAGCTTGGACGGACCACCCTACGAGCAGTACTTC
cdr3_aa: CASSLDGPPYEQYF

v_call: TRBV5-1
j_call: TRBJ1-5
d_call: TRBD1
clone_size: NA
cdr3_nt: TGCGCCAGCAGCGCCCGACCGGGACAGGGGAATCAGCCCCAGCATTTT
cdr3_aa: CASSARPGQGNQPQHF

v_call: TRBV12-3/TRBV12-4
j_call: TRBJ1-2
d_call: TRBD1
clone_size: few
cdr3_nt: TGTGCCAGCAGTCAAGACCCCGGGACAGGGGCTGGCTACACCTTC
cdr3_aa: CASSQDPGTGAGYTF

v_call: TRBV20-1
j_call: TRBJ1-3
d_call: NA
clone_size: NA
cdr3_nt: TGCAGTGCTCTTTCACAAAACTCTGGAAACACCATATATTTT
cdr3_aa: CSALSQNSGNTIYF

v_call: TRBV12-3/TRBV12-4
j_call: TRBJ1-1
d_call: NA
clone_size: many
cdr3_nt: TGTGCCAGCAGTTTTGAGGGGAACACTGAAGCTTTCTTT
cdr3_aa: CASSFEGNTEAFF

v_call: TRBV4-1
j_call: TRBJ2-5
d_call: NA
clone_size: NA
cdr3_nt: TGCGCCAGCAGCCACCACAGGGATGGCATGAAGACCCAGTACTTC
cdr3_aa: CASSHHRDGMKTQYF

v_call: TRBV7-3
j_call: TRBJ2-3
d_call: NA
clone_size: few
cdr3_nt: TGTGCCAGCAGCTCACTCCCTGGCACAGATACGCAGTATTTT
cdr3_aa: CASSSLPGTDTQYF

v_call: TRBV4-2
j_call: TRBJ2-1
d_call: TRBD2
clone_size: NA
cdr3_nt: TGTGCCAGCAGCCAAGATATAGCGGGGGAGTCCAACAATGAGCAGTTCTTC
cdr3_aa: CASSQDIAGESNNEQFF

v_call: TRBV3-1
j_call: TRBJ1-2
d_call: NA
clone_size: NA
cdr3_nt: TGTGCCAGCAGCCGCGTGAGGGACGCGGCTGGCTACACCTTC
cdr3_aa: CASSRVRDAAGYTF

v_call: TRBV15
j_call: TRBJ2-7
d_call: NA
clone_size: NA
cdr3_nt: TGTGCCACCAGCAGTCCCTTCTACGAGCAGTACTTC
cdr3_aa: CATSSPFYEQYF

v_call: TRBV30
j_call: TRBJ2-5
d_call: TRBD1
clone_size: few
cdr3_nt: TGTGCCTGGGAGACAGGGGGCCGCCAAGAGACCCAGTACTTC
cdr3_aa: CAWETGGRQETQYF

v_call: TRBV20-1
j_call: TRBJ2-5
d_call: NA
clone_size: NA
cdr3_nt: TGCAGTACCACCTTCAGACTCGAGACCTTCCAAGAGACCCAGTACTTC
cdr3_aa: CSTTFRLETFQETQYF

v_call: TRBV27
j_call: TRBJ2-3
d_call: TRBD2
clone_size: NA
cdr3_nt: TGTGCCAGCAGTCCCCCTAGCGGGTCGTACACAGATACGCAGTATTTT
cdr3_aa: CASSPPSGSYTDTQYF

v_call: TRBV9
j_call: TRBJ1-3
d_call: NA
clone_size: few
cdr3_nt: TGTGCCAGCAGCCCCCGCAGGGAATCCGCTGGAAACACCATATATTTT
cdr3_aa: CASSPRRESAGNTIYF

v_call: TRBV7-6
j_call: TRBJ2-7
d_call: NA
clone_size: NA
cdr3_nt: TGTGCCAGCAGCTTAGCTGAGTCGCGACACTTCGGTTACGAGCAGTACTTC
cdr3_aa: CASSLAESRHFGYEQYF

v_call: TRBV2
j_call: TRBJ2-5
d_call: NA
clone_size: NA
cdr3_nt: TGTGCCAGCAGTGAGGGGTCGCTCCAAGAGACCCAGTACTTC
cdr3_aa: CASSEGSLQETQYF

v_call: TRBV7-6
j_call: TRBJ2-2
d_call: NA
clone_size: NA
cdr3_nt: TGTGCCAGCAGCCGACGGACTGGGAACACCGGGGAGCTGTTTTTT
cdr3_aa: CASSRRTGNTGELFF

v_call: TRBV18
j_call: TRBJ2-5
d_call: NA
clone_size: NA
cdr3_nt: TGTGCCAGCTCACCGACGGTGGAGCTGACCCAGTACTTC
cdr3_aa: CASSPTVELTQYF

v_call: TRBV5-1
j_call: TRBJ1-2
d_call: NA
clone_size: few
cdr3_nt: TGCGCCAGCAGCTTGGCCTTGGTGGTGTCAGGGGATGGCTACACCTTC
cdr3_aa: CASSLALVVSGDGYTF

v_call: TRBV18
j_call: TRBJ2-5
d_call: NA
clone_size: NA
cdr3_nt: TGTGCCAGCTCACCGGCAGGGCTAGAGACCCAGTACTTC
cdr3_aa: CASSPAGLETQYF

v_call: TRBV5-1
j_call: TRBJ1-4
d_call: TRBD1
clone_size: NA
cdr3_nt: TGCGCCAGCAGCGCCCGACAGGGGGGAGATGAAAAACTGTTTTTT
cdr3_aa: CASSARQGGDEKLFF

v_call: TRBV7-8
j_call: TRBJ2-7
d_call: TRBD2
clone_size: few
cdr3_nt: TGTGCCACCGGGATAGCGGGAGTAAACGAGCAGTACTTC
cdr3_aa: CATGIAGVNEQYF

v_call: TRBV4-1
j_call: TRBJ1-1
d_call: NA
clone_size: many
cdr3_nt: TGCGCCAGCAGCCTGGTAGTGGGGACCACTGAAGCTTTCTTT
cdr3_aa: CASSLVVGTTEAFF

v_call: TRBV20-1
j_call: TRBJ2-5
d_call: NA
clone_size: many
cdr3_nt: TGCAGTGCTACGCCCCTCCGCGGGGGCGCACCCGGACAGTACTTC
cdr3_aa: CSATPLRGGAPGQYF

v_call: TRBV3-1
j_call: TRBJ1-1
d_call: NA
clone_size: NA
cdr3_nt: TGTGCCAGCAGCCAAAAATGGGGGAACACTGAAGCTTTCTTT
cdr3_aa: CASSQKWGNTEAFF

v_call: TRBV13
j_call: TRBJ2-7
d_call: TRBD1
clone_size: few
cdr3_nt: TGTGCCAGCAGCGAGGTGGGGACAGGGGTCGGCGAGCAGTACTTC
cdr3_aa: CASSEVGTGVGEQYF

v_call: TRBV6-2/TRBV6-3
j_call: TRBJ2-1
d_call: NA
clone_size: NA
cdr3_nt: TGTGCCAGCCGACGGAGGGGGGCGTACAATGAGCAGTTCTTC
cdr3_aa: CASRRRGAYNEQFF

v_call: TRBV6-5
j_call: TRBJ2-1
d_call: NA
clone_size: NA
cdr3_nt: TGTGCCAGCAGTTACGGAGGGGACAATGAGCAGTTCTTC
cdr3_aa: CASSYGGDNEQFF

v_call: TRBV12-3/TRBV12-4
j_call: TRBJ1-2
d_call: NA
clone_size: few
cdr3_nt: TGTGCCAGCAGTTTGAGGGACTGGGGGGGCTACACCTTC
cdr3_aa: CASSLRDWGGYTF

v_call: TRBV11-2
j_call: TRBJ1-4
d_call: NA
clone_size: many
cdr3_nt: TGTGCCAGCAGCTTAGGGGGCCTTGGGAGTGAAAAACTGTTTTTT
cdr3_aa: CASSLGGLGSEKLFF